The clone carrying this T cell receptor (beta chain) was detected only once. Its antigen is still unknown. In TCRdb, the 5' RACE reads were re-called with MiXCR into one record per CDR3 protein. The table includes some 210,000 distinct CDR3 sequences, approximately 15% detected once. The data belong to a study of identical twins. Germline CDR1 and CDR2: PRHDT and FYEKMQ (reference sequence). This CDR3 has 16 residues. The ends were cut back, 5 bases at V and 5 bases at J, with 19 bases in the middle. The study's findings and limits: Instead of following the same donors, the conclusions were based on cross-sectional statistical analysis. Out-of-frame alpha sequences shared by twins showed excess low generation probability. The study found weaker excess twin sharing in beta out-of-frame sequences. It was out-of-frame TCR alpha sharing in monozygotic twins that models underestimated.

In addition, the sample was reused for a study of T cells expressing NK-cell markers.

The genes are TRBV13 and TRBJ2-1; a possible D gene is TRBD1 (8 bases). This receptor was obtained from a young woman in good health. The sequenced sample consisted of CD8+ T cells sorted from blood. The DNA of the CDR3 is TGTGCCAGCAGCCCCCCGACAGGGGAGGGACACAATGAGCAGTTCTTC. Protein sequence: CASSPPTGEGHNEQFF. Variable domain in full (rest from reference TRBV13 and TRBJ2-1): AAGVIQSPRHLIKEKRETATLKCYPIPRHDTVYWYQQGPGQDPQFLISFYEKMQSDKGSIPDRFSAQQFSDYHSELNMSSLELGDSALYFCASSPPTGEGHNEQFFGPGTRLTVL.